These T cell receptor beta chains were read from a single sample in a study of blood T cells in healthy people across ages. A single record per CDR3 protein comes from TCRdb applying MiXCR to the 5' RACE reads. This table holds approximately 850,000 distinct CDR3 sequences, 44% found once. The specimen sequenced was blood. The receptors originated from a man between 60 and 75 years old in good health. CDR3s include the opening cysteine and the closing phenylalanine or tryptophan. The order of the fields is clone size, D gene, CDR3 length, J gene, V gene, CDR3 protein, CDR3 DNA. D genes are given only for firm matches. Size is stated for part of the rows, as once, few or many counts, or as a class when the clone is expanded.

. | . | 14 | TRBJ1-2 | TRBV20-1 | CSARGSKTNYGYTF | TGCAGTGCTAGAGGGTCGAAGACTAACTATGGCTACACCTTC
. | TRBD1 | 15 | TRBJ2-7 | TRBV6-5 | CASSRDSSPSYEQYF | TGTGCCAGCAGCCGGGACAGTTCACCGTCCTACGAGCAGTACTTC
few | . | 17 | TRBJ2-6 | TRBV4-1 | CASSYRDIYSGANVLTF | TGCGCCAGCAGCTACCGGGACATATACTCTGGGGCCAACGTCCTGACTTTC
. | . | 16 | TRBJ2-5 | TRBV7-9 | CASSLDQGKVQETQYF | TGTGCCAGCAGCTTAGATCAGGGAAAGGTCCAAGAGACCCAGTACTTC
few | . | 12 | TRBJ1-2 | TRBV28 | CASSLLSWGYTF | TGTGCCAGCAGTTTGTTGTCGTGGGGCTACACCTTC
. | . | 12 | TRBJ2-7 | TRBV3-1 | CASSLNGVEQYF | TGTGCCAGCAGCCTGAACGGGGTCGAGCAGTACTTC
. | TRBD2 | 18 | TRBJ2-4 | TRBV7-2 | CASSRGDGGAITKNIQYF | TGTGCCAGCAGCCGGGGGGACGGGGGGGCAATTACCAAAAACATTCAGTACTTC
. | TRBD1 | 14 | TRBJ1-2 | TRBV7-2 | CASNQDRVGYGYTF | TGTGCCAGCAATCAGGACAGGGTAGGTTATGGCTACACCTTC
. | . | 14 | TRBJ1-1 | TRBV6-1 | CASSVDRWNTEAFF | TGTGCCAGCAGTGTTGACAGGTGGAACACTGAAGCTTTCTTT
many | . | 14 | TRBJ2-7 | TRBV7-2 | CASSLGGQGGEQYF | TGTGCCAGCAGCCTGGGTGGGCAGGGGGGCGAGCAGTACTTC
. | . | 15 | TRBJ2-5 | TRBV20-1 | CSTLVPGLRHNEQYF | TGCAGTACCCTAGTGCCGGGACTCCGACACAATGAGCAGTACTTC
. | . | 14 | TRBJ1-2 | TRBV7-2 | CACSLGGTIYGYTF | TGTGCCTGCAGTCTCGGGGGGACGATCTATGGCTACACCTTC
many | TRBD1 | 15 | TRBJ2-7 | TRBV27 | CASSSYRDRGPEQYF | TGTGCCAGCAGTTCATACAGGGACAGGGGGCCCGAGCAGTACTTC
many | . | 14 | TRBJ2-3 | TRBV28 | CASSYWTDTDTQYF | TGTGCCAGCAGTTACTGGACAGACACAGATACGCAGTATTTT
. | . | 20 | TRBJ2-6 | TRBV7-6 | CASSGRPNRTHRSGANVLTF | TGTGCCAGCAGCGGAAGACCCAACAGAACTCACCGCTCTGGGGCCAACGTCCTGACTTTC
many | . | 14 | TRBJ1-5 | TRBV7-9 | CASSRDGSNQPQHF | TGTGCCAGCAGCCGGGACGGTAGCAATCAGCCCCAGCATTTT
. | TRBD1 | 13 | TRBJ2-5 | TRBV20-1 | CSAPRTGEVTQYF | TGCAGTGCCCCCCGGACAGGGGAAGTGACCCAGTACTTC
few | . | 14 | TRBJ2-7 | TRBV3-1 | CASSQSGTVNEQYF | TGTGCCAGCAGCCAATCCGGGACGGTCAACGAGCAGTACTTC
. | . | 16 | TRBJ2-1 | TRBV11-2 | CASSLEGARDYNEQFF | TGTGCCAGCAGCTTAGAGGGGGCTCGAGACTACAATGAGCAGTTCTTC
. | . | 13 | TRBJ2-5 | TRBV30 | CAWSIMGAGTQYF | TGTGCCTGGAGTATCATGGGAGCGGGGACCCAGTACTTC
. | TRBD2 | 16 | TRBJ2-5 | TRBV6-1 | CASSGLAGGPWETQYF | TGTGCCAGCAGTGGACTAGCGGGGGGACCTTGGGAGACCCAGTACTTC
. | . | 15 | TRBJ2-7 | TRBV7-2 | CASSPEVAAAYEQYF | TGTGCCAGCAGCCCCGAGGTCGCGGCCGCTTACGAGCAGTACTTC
. | TRBD1 | 17 | TRBJ1-5 | TRBV6-1 | CASRRDRGPNTNQPQHF | TGTGCCAGCAGGCGTGACAGGGGGCCAAATACAAATCAGCCCCAGCATTTT
. | TRBD2 | 15 | TRBJ2-7 | TRBV7-2 | CASRRSGGASYEQYF | TGTGCCAGCAGGAGGAGCGGGGGGGCCTCCTACGAGCAGTACTTC
. | . | 13 | TRBJ1-1 | TRBV13 | CASTYGGNTEAFF | TGTGCCAGCACATATGGGGGGAACACTGAAGCTTTCTTT
. | TRBD2 | 16 | TRBJ2-1 | TRBV12-3/TRBV12-4 | CASSLSTGGSYNEQFF | TGTGCCAGCAGTTTGTCCACGGGGGGGTCCTACAATGAGCAGTTCTTC
. | . | 15 | TRBJ2-1 | TRBV9 | CASSATQRVYNEQFF | TGTGCCAGCAGCGCAACCCAGAGGGTATACAATGAGCAGTTCTTC
. | . | 14 | TRBJ1-5 | TRBV20-1 | CSAMTGTSNQPQHF | TGCAGTGCGATGACCGGGACCTCAAATCAGCCCCAGCATTTT
once | . | 12 | TRBJ1-2 | TRBV6-2/TRBV6-3 | CASREVIYGYTF | TGTGCCAGCAGGGAAGTTATCTATGGCTACACCTTC